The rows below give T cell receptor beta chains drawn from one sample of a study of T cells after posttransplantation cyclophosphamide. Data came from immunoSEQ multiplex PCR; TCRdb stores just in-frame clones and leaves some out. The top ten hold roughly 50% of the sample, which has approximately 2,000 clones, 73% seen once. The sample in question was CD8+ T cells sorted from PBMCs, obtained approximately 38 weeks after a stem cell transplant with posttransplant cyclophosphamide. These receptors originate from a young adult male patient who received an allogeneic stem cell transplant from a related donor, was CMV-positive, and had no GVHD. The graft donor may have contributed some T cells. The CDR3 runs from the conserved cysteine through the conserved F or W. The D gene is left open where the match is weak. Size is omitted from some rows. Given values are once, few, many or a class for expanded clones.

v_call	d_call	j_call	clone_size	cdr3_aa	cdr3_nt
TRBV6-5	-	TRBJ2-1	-	CASSYGAGFANEQFF	TGTGCCAGCAGTTACGGGGCAGGGTTTGCCAATGAGCAGTTCTTC
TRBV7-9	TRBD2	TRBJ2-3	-	CASLPPSGLQGDTQYF	TGTGCCTCCTTACCCCCTAGCGGGCTTCAGGGAGATACGCAGTATTTT
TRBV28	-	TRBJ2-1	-	CASSSGEQFF	TGTGCCAGCAGTTCCGGGGAGCAGTTCTTC
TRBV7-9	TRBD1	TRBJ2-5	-	CASSSIGQGQETQYF	TGTGCCAGCAGCTCGATCGGACAGGGGCAAGAGACCCAGTACTTC
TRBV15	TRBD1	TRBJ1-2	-	CATSIGTGYYLGYGYTF	TGTGCCACCAGTATTGGGACAGGCTACTACTTGGGCTATGGCTACACCTTC
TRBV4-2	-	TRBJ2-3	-	CASSQPRVGTDTQYF	TGTGCCAGCAGCCAACCCCGGGTGGGCACAGATACGCAGTATTTT
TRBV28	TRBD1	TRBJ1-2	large	CASSPGTAFYGYTF	TGTGCCAGCAGTCCTGGGACAGCCTTCTATGGCTACACCTTC
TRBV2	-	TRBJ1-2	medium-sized	CASSEGRGVYGYTF	TGTGCCAGCAGTGAGGGCAGGGGAGTCTATGGCTACACCTTC
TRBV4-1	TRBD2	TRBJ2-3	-	CASSQVPGLASDTQYF	TGCGCCAGCAGCCAGGTGCCGGGACTAGCATCCGATACGCAGTATTTT
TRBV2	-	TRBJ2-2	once	CASSDDAGMNTGELFF	TGTGCCAGCAGTGACGACGCAGGCATGAACACCGGGGAGCTGTTTTTT
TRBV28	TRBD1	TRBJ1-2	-	CAAKDRGYGYTF	TGTGCCGCGAAGGACAGGGGTTATGGCTACACCTTC